This T cell receptor beta chain is drawn from a study of T cell responses to AZD1222 COVID-19 vaccine. Study outcomes and limitations: Dominant CD4 TCR responses targeted spike regions 160-218 and 743-854.

Profiling relied on immunoSEQ multiplex PCR, and the TCRdb table lists in-frame clones only, not all of them. Of 90,000 to 120,000 clones detected, 75% to 95% appear once; the ten largest clones hold roughly 6.2%. With respect to this clone: The antigen is undetermined.

CDR1 LGHNA and CDR2 YSLEER come from the germline V gene. CDR3 length equals 15 residues. Trimming removed 2 bases at V and 2 bases at J, with 7 bases between. Sequences were derived from peripheral blood, sampled 28 days after the second AZD1222 dose. The V gene is TRBV4-3, the J gene TRBJ1-6; the D is unclear. This receptor was obtained from an adult who received the AZD1222 COVID-19 vaccine. The DNA of the CDR3 is TGCGCCAGCAGCCAAAGTACAGCCTATAATTCACCCCTCCACTTT. This encodes CASSQSTAYNSPLHF.